These T cell receptor beta chains were read from a single sample in a study of T cell responses to AZD1222 COVID-19 vaccine. Produced via immunoSEQ multiplex PCR; TCRdb's table is partial and in-frame only. The sample lists nearly 110,000 clones; around 89% were seen once. The sequencing here drew on peripheral blood, taken on day 0 of AZD1222 vaccination. These receptors were taken from an adult in good health. Each CDR3 is given with its conserved first and last residue. Each record gives: D gene, clone size, J gene, V gene, CDR3 protein, CDR3 DNA. The D gene is left open where the match is weak. Clone sizes are given selectively: once, few, many, or a class where the clone is expanded.

>TRBD2|.|TRBJ2-3|TRBV6-2/TRBV6-3
CASSWGGGGDTQYF
TGTGCCAGCAGTTGGGGGGGAGGTGGAGATACGCAGTATTTT
>.|.|TRBJ1-5|TRBV27
CASAYRGRTSNQPQHF
TGTGCCAGCGCTTATAGGGGCAGAACTAGCAATCAGCCCCAGCATTTT
>.|.|TRBJ1-1|TRBV11-1
CASSLNGNTEAFF
TGTGCCAGCAGCTTAAACGGGAACACTGAAGCTTTCTTT
>.|.|TRBJ1-3|TRBV7-9
CASSLFARRSGNTIYF
TGTGCCAGCAGCTTGTTCGCCAGGAGATCTGGAAACACCATATATTTT
>TRBD1|.|TRBJ2-1|TRBV19
CASSISSLTGAGYNEQFF
TGTGCCAGTAGTATCTCATCTTTGACAGGGGCAGGTTACAATGAGCAGTTCTTC
>TRBD2|.|TRBJ2-7|TRBV9
CASSPKTSGKYEQYF
TGTGCCAGCAGCCCCAAGACTAGCGGGAAATACGAGCAGTACTTC
>TRBD1|once|TRBJ1-2|TRBV5-4
CASNPTGGANYGYTF
TGTGCCAGCAACCCTACAGGGGGCGCAAACTATGGCTACACCTTC
>TRBD2|.|TRBJ2-7|TRBV7-9
CASTFRRGSSPYEQYF
TGTGCCAGCACCTTTCGGCGGGGGAGCAGTCCCTACGAGCAGTACTTC
>TRBD1|.|TRBJ1-5|TRBV4-1
CASSQSPGGGVNNQPQHF
TGCGCCAGCAGCCAATCTCCCGGAGGGGGCGTGAACAATCAGCCCCAGCATTTT
>TRBD1|.|TRBJ2-3|TRBV6-2/TRBV6-3
CASSYSTFVLSGGDTDTRYF
TGTGCCAGCAGTTACTCGACATTCGTACTTTCAGGGGGCGACACAGATACGCGGTATTTT
>.|.|TRBJ2-1|TRBV11-2
CASSFFSGRHNEQFF
TGTGCCAGCAGCTTCTTTAGCGGAAGACACAATGAGCAGTTCTTC
>.|.|TRBJ1-4|TRBV3-1/TRBV3-2
CASSQEGGEKLFF
TGTGCCAGCAGCCAAGAGGGGGGTGAAAAACTGTTTTTT
>.|once|TRBJ1-5|TRBV7-6
CASSSSTGLSNQPQHF
TGTGCCAGCAGCTCCTCGACAGGCCTTAGCAATCAGCCCCAGCATTTT
>.|.|TRBJ1-2|TRBV14
CASSQDLREGYTF
TGTGCCAGCAGCCAAGACTTACGAGAGGGCTACACCTTC
>.|.|TRBJ1-2|TRBV21-1
CASSNFQDNYGYTF
TGTGCCAGCAGCAACTTTCAGGACAACTATGGCTACACCTTC
>.|.|TRBJ2-7|TRBV6-5
CASMANSADEQYF
TGTGCCAGCATGGCGAATAGCGCCGACGAGCAGTACTTC
>.|.|TRBJ2-1|TRBV18
CASSPTVRTVSYNEQFF
TGTGCCAGCTCACCAACAGTAAGGACAGTCTCCTACAATGAGCAGTTCTTC
>.|few|TRBJ1-5|TRBV18
CASSRGGRGNQPQHF
TGTGCCAGCTCCCGTGGGGGACGCGGCAATCAGCCCCAGCATTTT
>TRBD1|.|TRBJ2-1|TRBV7-3
CASSTDRANEQFF
TGTGCCAGCAGCACGGACAGGGCCAATGAGCAGTTCTTC
>.|.|TRBJ2-1|TRBV9
CASSVVQDLSNEQFF
TGTGCCAGCAGCGTAGTACAGGACCTAAGCAATGAGCAGTTCTTC
>.|.|TRBJ1-2|TRBV5-1
CASSPLPGTTYGYTF
TGCGCCAGCAGCCCCCTCCCAGGGACGACCTATGGCTACACCTTC
>TRBD2|.|TRBJ2-3|TRBV7-3
CASSLTSGSSADTQYF
TGTGCCAGCAGCCTAACTAGCGGGAGCTCGGCAGATACGCAGTATTTT
>TRBD1|.|TRBJ1-2|TRBV27
CATSRGGTEFNYGYTF
TGTGCCACCTCGAGGGGAGGGACAGAATTCAACTATGGCTACACCTTC
>.|.|TRBJ2-2|TRBV5-1
CASSLGGQGGGELFF
TGCGCCAGCAGCTTGGGAGGCCAAGGAGGCGGGGAGCTGTTTTTT
>.|few|TRBJ1-1|TRBV29-1
CSVDRRGNEAFF
TGCAGCGTTGACAGGAGGGGTAATGAAGCTTTCTTT
>.|.|TRBJ1-2|TRBV2
CASTRQYGYTF
TGTGCCAGCACCCGACAGTATGGCTACACCTTC
>TRBD1|.|TRBJ2-5|TRBV24-1
CATSDLQGAKETQYF
TGTGCCACCAGTGATTTGCAGGGGGCTAAAGAGACCCAGTACTTC
>.|.|TRBJ2-3|TRBV28
CASSLEQGPDTQYF
TGTGCCAGCAGTCTCGAACAGGGCCCAGATACGCAGTATTTT
>TRBD1|few|TRBJ2-7|TRBV18
CASSPTVGTGKNYEQYF
TGTGCCAGCTCACCGACGGTCGGGACAGGAAAAAACTACGAGCAGTACTTC
>.|.|TRBJ2-2|TRBV19
CASSISGGLNTGELFF
TGTGCCAGTAGTATATCTGGGGGACTGAACACCGGGGAGCTGTTTTTT
>.|.|TRBJ2-7|TRBV12-3/TRBV12-4
CASSLAAHEQYF
TGTGCCAGCAGCCTGGCCGCCCACGAGCAGTACTTC
>TRBD2|.|TRBJ2-3|TRBV4-3
CASSQVGRAGGAGTQYF
TGCGCCAGCAGCCAAGTAGGTCGGGCGGGAGGGGCAGGTACGCAGTATTTT
>.|.|TRBJ1-5|TRBV27
CASSSNGRQPSNQPQHF
TGTGCCAGCAGTTCAAATGGGAGACAACCTAGCAATCAGCCCCAGCATTTT
>.|.|TRBJ2-1|TRBV5-1
CASSLGAGTYNEQFF
TGCGCCAGCAGCTTGGGGGCAGGTACCTACAATGAGCAGTTCTTC
>TRBD2|.|TRBJ2-3|TRBV5-1
CASSMWGGLAGADTQYF
TGCGCCAGCAGCATGTGGGGGGGACTAGCGGGAGCAGATACGCAGTATTTT
>TRBD1|.|TRBJ2-7|TRBV6-1
CASSDRGQATYEQYF
TGTGCCAGCAGTGATAGGGGGCAGGCTACCTACGAGCAGTACTTC
>.|.|TRBJ1-2|TRBV5-6
CASSSGDYGYTF
TGTGCCAGCAGCTCCGGGGACTATGGCTACACCTTC
>.|.|TRBJ2-2|TRBV3-1/TRBV3-2
CASSQVYGELFF
TGTGCCAGCAGCCAAGTATACGGGGAGCTGTTTTTT
>.|.|TRBJ2-5|TRBV15
CATSGGQETQYF
TGTGCCACCAGCGGCGGGCAAGAGACCCAGTACTTC
>TRBD2|.|TRBJ2-7|TRBV5-1
CASSTSGAYEQYF
TGCGCCAGCAGTACTAGCGGGGCCTACGAGCAGTACTTC
>.|.|TRBJ1-2|TRBV7-3
CASSPYPGVSGYTF
TGTGCCAGCAGCCCCTACCCAGGGGTGAGTGGCTACACCTTC
>TRBD2|.|TRBJ2-1|TRBV30
CAGGTGTKQFF
TGTGCCGGCGGAACCGGGACTAAGCAGTTCTTC
>TRBD2|.|TRBJ2-7|TRBV5-1
CASRAGVSYEQYF
TGCGCCAGCAGAGCGGGAGTGTCCTACGAGCAGTACTTC
>.|.|TRBJ1-6|TRBV30
CAWSLETYNSPLHF
TGTGCCTGGAGTCTCGAGACCTATAATTCACCCCTCCACTTT
>TRBD1|.|TRBJ2-2|TRBV6-5
CASSYSRDRVPGELFF
TGTGCCAGCAGTTACAGTCGGGACAGGGTCCCCGGGGAGCTGTTTTTT